This TCR beta chain was documented in a study of blood T cell repertoires in COVID-19. The sample holds a few counts of this clone. Data came from immunoSEQ multiplex PCR; TCRdb stores just in-frame clones and leaves some out. This table has around 39,000 clones, 81% appearing once. V was pared by 1 base and J by 6 bases, with 5 bases between. Germline values: CDR1 LGHNT, CDR2 FRNRAP. The CDR3 runs 12 residues. The TCR originated in an elderly man with active or convalescent COVID-19. This chain links TRBV12-5 with TRBJ2-3, with unresolved D. The sample taken for sequencing was peripheral blood. This CDR3 reads CASGLALDTQYF. DNA of the CDR3: TGTGCTAGTGGTTTGGCCTTGGATACGCAGTATTTT.